The sample holds a few counts of the clone carrying this TCR beta chain. What it recognizes is unknown. The CDR3 runs to 12 residues. Trimming left V 3 bases short and J 0 bases short, with 3 bases between. The germline gives CDR1 DFQATT, CDR2 SNEGSKA (reference sequence). This specimen belongs to a study of T cell repertoires in cytomegalovirus infection. A single record per CDR3 protein comes from TCRdb applying MiXCR to the reads. Here the sample spans about half a million distinct CDR3 sequences, more than 30% being singletons. The TCR was taken from a human donor in good health (CMV status not recorded). Some clones in this sample may be carry-over from other donors' samples. The V call is TRBV20-1, the J call TRBJ1-5; D unclear. This specimen consisted of cultured PBMCs, obtained from culture after CMV antigen stimulation. The CDR3 coding sequence is TGCAGTGCTAGCTCTAGCAATCAGCCCCAGCATTTT. It codes for CSASSSNQPQHF.